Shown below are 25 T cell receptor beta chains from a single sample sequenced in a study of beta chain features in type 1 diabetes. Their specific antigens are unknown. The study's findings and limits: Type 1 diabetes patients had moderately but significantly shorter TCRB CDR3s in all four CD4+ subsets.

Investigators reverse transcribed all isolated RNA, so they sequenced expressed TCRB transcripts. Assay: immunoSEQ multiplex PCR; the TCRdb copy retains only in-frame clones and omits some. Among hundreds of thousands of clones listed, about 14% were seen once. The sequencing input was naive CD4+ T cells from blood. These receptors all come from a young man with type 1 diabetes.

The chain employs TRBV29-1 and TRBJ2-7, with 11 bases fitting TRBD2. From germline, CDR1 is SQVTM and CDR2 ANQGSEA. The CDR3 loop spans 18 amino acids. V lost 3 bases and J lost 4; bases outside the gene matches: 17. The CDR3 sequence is CSVDHLQVRLAGLYEQYF. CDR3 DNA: TGCAGCGTTGACCACCTCCAGGTCCGACTAGCGGGATTATACGAGCAGTACTTC.

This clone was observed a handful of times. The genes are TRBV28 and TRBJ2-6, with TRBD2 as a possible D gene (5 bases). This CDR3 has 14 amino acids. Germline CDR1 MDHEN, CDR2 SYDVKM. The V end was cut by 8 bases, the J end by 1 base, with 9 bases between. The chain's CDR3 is CASGSLSGANVLTF. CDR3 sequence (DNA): TGTGCCAGCGGGAGCTTGTCTGGGGCCAACGTCCTGACTTTC.

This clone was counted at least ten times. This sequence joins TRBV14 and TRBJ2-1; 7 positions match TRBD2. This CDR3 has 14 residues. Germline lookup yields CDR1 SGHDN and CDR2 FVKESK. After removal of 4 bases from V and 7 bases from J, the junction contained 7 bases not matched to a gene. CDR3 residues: CASSLGTTVNEQFF. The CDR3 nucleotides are TGTGCCAGCAGCCTAGGGACTACCGTAAATGAGCAGTTCTTC.

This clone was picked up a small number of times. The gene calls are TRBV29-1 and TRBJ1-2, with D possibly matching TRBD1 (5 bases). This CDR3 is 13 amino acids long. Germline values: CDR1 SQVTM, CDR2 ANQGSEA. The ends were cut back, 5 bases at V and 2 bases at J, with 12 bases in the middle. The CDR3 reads CSVRGSQNYGYTF. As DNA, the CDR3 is TGCAGCGTTAGGGGCAGCCAGAACTATGGCTACACCTTC.

The CDR3 coding sequence is TGTGCCAGCGCGCCGGGATTAAGCATCGGAGATACGCAGTATTTT. It is translated as CASAPGLSIGDTQYF. The chain is built from TRBV9 and TRBJ2-3, with D possibly matching TRBD2 (5 bases). CDR1 is SGDLS and CDR2 is YYNGEE in the germline V gene. The CDR3 sequence is 15 residues long. V shed 7 bases and J shed 5 bases, with 20 bases lying between them.

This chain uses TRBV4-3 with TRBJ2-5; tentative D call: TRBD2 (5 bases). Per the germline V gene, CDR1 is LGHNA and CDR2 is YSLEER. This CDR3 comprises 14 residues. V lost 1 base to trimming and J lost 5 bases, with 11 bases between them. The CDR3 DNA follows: TGCGCCAGCAGCCAAGTAGGAGGTGAGGAGACCCAGTACTTC. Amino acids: CASSQVGGEETQYF.

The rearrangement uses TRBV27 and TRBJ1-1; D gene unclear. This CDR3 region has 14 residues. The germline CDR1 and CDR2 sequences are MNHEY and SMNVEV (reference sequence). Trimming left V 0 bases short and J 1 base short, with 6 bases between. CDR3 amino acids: CASSLSRPNTEAFF. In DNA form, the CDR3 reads TGTGCCAGCAGTTTATCTCGGCCGAACACTGAAGCTTTCTTT.

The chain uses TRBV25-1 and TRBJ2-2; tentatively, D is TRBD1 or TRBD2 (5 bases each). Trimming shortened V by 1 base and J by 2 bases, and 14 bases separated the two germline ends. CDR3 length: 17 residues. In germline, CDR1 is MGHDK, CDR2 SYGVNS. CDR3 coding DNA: TGTGCCAGCAGTGAATTCAAGAGGGGTTCCAACACCGGGGAGCTGTTTTTT. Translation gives CASSEFKRGSNTGELFF.

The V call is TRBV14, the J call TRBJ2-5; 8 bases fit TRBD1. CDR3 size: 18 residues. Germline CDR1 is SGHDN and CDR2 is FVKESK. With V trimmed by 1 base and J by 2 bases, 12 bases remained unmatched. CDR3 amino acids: CASSQARFGTGGQETQYF. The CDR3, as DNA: TGTGCCAGCAGCCAAGCCAGGTTTGGGACAGGAGGGCAAGAGACCCAGTACTTC.

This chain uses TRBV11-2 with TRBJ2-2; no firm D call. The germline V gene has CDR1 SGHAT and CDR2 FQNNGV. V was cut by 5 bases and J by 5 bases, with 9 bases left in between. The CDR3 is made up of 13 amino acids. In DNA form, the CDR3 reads TGTGCCAGCAGCCCCGGAGTTACCGGGGAGCTGTTTTTT. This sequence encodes CASSPGVTGELFF.

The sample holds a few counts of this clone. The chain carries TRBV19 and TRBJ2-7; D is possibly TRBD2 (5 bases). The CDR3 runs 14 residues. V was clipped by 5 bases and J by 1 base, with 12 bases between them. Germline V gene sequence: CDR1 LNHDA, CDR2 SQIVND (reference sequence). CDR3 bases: TGTGCCAGTAGTGACCGGGGAGAGTCCTACGAGCAGTACTTC. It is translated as CASSDRGESYEQYF.

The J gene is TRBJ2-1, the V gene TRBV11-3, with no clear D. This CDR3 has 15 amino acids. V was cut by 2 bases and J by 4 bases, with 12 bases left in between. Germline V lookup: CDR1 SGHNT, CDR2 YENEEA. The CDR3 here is CASSLTGADYNEQFF. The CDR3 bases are TGTGCCAGCAGCTTAACCGGAGCTGATTACAATGAGCAGTTCTTC. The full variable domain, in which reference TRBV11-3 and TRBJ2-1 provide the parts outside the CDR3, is EAGVVQSPRYKIIEKKQPVAFWCNPISGHNTLYWYLQNLGQGPELLIRYENEEAVDDSQLPKDRFSAERLKGVDSTLKIQPAELGDSAVYLCASSLTGADYNEQFFGPGTRLTVL.

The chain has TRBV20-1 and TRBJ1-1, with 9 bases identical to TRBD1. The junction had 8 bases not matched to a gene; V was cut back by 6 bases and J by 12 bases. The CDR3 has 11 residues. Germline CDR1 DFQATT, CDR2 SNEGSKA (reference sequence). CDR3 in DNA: TGCAGTGCCAACCGGGACAGGGTAACTTTCTTT. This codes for CSANRDRVTFF.

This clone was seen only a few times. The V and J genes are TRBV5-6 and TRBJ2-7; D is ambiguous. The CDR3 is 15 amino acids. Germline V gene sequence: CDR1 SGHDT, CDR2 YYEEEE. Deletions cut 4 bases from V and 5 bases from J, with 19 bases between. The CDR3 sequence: CASSRSLTRADEQYF. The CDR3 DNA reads TGTGCCAGCAGCCGATCCTTGACAAGGGCCGACGAGCAGTACTTC.

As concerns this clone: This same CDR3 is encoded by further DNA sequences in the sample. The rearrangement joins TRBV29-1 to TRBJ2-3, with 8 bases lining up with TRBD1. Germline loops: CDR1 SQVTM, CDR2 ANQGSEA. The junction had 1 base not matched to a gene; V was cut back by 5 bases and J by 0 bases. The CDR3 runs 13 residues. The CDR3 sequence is CSVRQGSTDTQYF. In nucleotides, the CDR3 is TGCAGCGTTCGACAGGGGAGCACAGATACGCAGTATTTT.

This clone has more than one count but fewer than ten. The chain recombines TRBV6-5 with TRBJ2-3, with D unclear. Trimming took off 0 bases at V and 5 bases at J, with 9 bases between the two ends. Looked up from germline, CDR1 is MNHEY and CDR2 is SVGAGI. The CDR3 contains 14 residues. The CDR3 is CASSYSNLRDTQYF. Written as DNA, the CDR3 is TGTGCCAGCAGTTACTCGAACCTTAGAGATACGCAGTATTTT.

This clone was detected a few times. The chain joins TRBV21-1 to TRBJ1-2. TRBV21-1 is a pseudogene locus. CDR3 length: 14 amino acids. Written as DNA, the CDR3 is TGTGCCAGCAGTTGGGATCCAGTGGACTATGGCTACACCTTC. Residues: CASSWDPVDYGYTF.

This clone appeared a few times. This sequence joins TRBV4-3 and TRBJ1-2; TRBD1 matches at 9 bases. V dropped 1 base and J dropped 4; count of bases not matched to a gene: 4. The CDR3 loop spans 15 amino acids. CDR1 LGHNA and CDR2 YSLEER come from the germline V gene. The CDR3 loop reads CASSQGGQGGYGYTF. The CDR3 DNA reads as TGCGCCAGCAGCCAAGGGGGACAGGGAGGCTATGGCTACACCTTC.

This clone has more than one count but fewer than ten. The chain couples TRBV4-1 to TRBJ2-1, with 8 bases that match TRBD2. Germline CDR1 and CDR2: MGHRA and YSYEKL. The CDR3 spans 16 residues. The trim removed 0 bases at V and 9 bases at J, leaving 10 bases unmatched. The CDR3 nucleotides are TGCGCCAGCAGCCAAGAAAAGAGAACGGGGGGGCGTGAGCAGTTCTTC. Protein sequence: CASSQEKRTGGREQFF.

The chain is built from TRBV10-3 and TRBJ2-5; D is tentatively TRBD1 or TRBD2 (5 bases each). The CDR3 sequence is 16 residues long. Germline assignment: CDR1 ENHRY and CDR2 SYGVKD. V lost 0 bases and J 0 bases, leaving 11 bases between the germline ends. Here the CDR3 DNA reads TGTGCCATCAGTGAGTCAAGTTGGGGGTACCAAGAGACCCAGTACTTC. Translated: CAISESSWGYQETQYF.

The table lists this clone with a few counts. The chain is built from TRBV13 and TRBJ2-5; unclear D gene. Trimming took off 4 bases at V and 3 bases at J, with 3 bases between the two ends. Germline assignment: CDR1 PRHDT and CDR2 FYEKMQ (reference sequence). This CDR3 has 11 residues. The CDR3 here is CASSYKETQYF. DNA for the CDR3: TGTGCCAGCAGCTACAAAGAGACCCAGTACTTC.

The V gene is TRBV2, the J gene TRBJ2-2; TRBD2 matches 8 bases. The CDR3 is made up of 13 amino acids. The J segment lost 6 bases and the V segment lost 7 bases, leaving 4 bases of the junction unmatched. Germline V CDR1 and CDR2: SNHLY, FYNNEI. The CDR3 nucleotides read TGTGCCAGCACTCCGGGGGGGCCCGGGGAGCTGTTTTTT. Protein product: CASTPGGPGELFF.

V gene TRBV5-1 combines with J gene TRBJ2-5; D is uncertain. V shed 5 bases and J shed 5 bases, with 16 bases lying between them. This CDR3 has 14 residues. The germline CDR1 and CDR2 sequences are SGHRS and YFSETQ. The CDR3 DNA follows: TGCGCCAGCAGACGATTAGGAGTGAGGGAGACCCAGTACTTC. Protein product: CASRRLGVRETQYF.

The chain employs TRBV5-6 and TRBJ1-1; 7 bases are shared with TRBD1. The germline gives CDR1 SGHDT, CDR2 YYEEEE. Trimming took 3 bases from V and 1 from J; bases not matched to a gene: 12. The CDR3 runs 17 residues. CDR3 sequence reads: CASSYMLTGTENTEAFF. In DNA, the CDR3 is TGTGCCAGCAGCTATATGCTTACCGGGACAGAGAACACTGAAGCTTTCTTT.

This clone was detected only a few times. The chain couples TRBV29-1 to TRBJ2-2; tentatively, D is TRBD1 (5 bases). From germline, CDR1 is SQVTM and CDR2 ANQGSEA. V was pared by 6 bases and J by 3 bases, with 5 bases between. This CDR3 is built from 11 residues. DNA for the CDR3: TGCAGCGTCAGGGACACCGGGGAGCTGTTTTTT. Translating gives CSVRDTGELFF.